This entry features one TCR beta chain sequence. This entry belongs to a study of blood T cell repertoires in COVID-19. Study overall: Nucleic acid was either cDNA or gDNA, and it came from T cells, B-cell-depleted T cells, or PBMCs.

The protocol was immunoSEQ multiplex PCR, while the TCRdb copy is restricted to in-frame clones and leaves out a portion. The sample includes about 260,000 clones, around 90% of them seen just once. Germline V gene data show CDR1 as SGHAT and CDR2 as FQNNGV. With 4 bases removed from V and 8 bases from J, the gap between germline ends came to 17 bases. CDR3 length: 14 residues. This chain joins TRBV11-2 and TRBJ1-2; D is unclear. This TCR was recovered from a human donor in a cohort sampled during active COVID-19. Sequencing input: peripheral blood. CDR3 coding DNA: TGTGCCAGCAGCTCCGGAAATGTTGGCGGCGGCTACACCTTC. Translation gives CASSSGNVGGGYTF.